This entry features one TCR beta chain sequence. This sample is drawn from a study of blood T cell repertoires in COVID-19. V lost 5 bases, J lost 5 bases, and 7 bases lay in between. This CDR3 spans 11 amino acids. Germline loops: CDR1 MNHNY, CDR2 SVGAGI (reference sequence). The assay was immunoSEQ multiplex PCR, and TCRdb's table has in-frame clones only and misses some. The sample yields some 150,000 clones, roughly 87% seen once. The V gene is TRBV6-6, the J gene TRBJ2-7, with D maybe TRBD2 (5 bases). This clonotype was obtained from a woman between 50 and 59 years old with acute or convalescent COVID-19. Sample: peripheral blood. The CDR3 bases are TGTGCCAGCAGTCTGCGGGACGAGCAGTACTTC. This sequence encodes CASSLRDEQYF.